This TCR beta chain derives from a study of T cell responses to AZD1222 COVID-19 vaccine. Sequenced by immunoSEQ multiplex PCR; TCRdb stores in-frame clones only, minus some. The table records roughly 150,000 clones, 85% to 95% of them present only once. Whole-study results and caveats: Just five to seven AZD1222 recipients tested seropositive at baseline. Repertoires were collected only later (after the peak T cell response had occurred). Close to half of spike-specific TCRs reportedly recognize unmutated variant regions.

The length of the CDR3 is 15 residues. Germline CDR1 is LNHDA and CDR2 is SQIVND (reference sequence). The V gene lost 1 base and the J gene lost 3 bases, with 10 bases spanning the gap. A word on this clone: Its antigen is as yet unknown.

The clonotype originates from an adult who received the AZD1222 COVID-19 vaccine. Material: peripheral blood, obtained 28 days after the second AZD1222 dose. The chain combines TRBV19 with TRBJ1-5; possibly TRBD1 for D (6 bases). CDR3: CASSIADSHNQPQHF. DNA of the CDR3: TGTGCCAGTAGTATAGCGGACAGCCACAATCAGCCCCAGCATTTT. The whole variable domain, filled in from reference TRBV19 and TRBJ1-5, reads DGGITQSPKYLFRKEGQNVTLSCEQNLNHDAMYWYRQDPGQGLRLIYYSQIVNDFQKGDIAEGYSVSREKKESFPLTVTSAQKNPTAFYLCASSIADSHNQPQHFGDGTRLSIL.